A single sample gave rise to the 30 T cell receptor beta chains below, sequenced in a study of CD8 T cells in ankylosing spondylitis. Regarding the study as a whole: Characteristic of ankylosing spondylitis blood, it appeared, was a TCR beta motif comprising about eight highly homologous variants.

MiXCR, applied by TCRdb to the 5' RACE reads, yields one record per CDR3 protein. The table lists about 540,000 distinct CDR3 sequences, about 12% of them singletons. The antigens for these receptors are not known. Specimen: blood, either unsorted or a sorted T cell fraction (not recorded which). These receptors were taken from a male donor with ankylosing spondylitis.

This clonotype occurred many times. The gene calls are TRBV7-9 and TRBJ2-1; 8 bases are a match to TRBD2. The CDR3 spans 15 residues. V lost 3 bases and J lost 6; bases outside the gene matches: 7. Germline V lookup: CDR1 SEHNR, CDR2 FQNEAQ (reference sequence). The CDR3 spells CASSLSGGPGNEQFF. CDR3 bases: TGTGCCAGCAGCTTGTCGGGAGGGCCGGGCAATGAGCAGTTCTTC.

The chain has TRBV9 and TRBJ2-1; 9 bases agree with TRBD2. The length of the CDR3 is 15 residues. V gave up 6 bases and J gave up 5 bases; unmatched junction bases: 9. The germline gives CDR1 SGDLS, CDR2 YYNGEE. The DNA of the CDR3 is TGTGCCAGCATACCTATAGCGGGAGTCCACAATGAGCAGTTCTTC. Its protein is CASIPIAGVHNEQFF.

This chain joins TRBV4-1 and TRBJ1-2; D not certain. V lost 2 bases, J lost 4 bases, and 14 bases lay in between. Germline CDR1 is MGHRA and CDR2 is YSYEKL. The CDR3 extends over 15 amino acids. The CDR3 sequence is CASSQYSGNTYGYTF. The CDR3 nucleotides are TGCGCCAGCAGCCAATATTCCGGGAACACCTATGGCTACACCTTC.

This clonotype was seen a few times. This rearrangement joins TRBV5-1 to TRBJ2-7; TRBD1 matches at 7 bases. The V gene end was trimmed by 2 bases and the J gene end by 12 bases; junction bases not matched to a gene: 11. Germline CDR1 is SGHRS and CDR2 is YFSETQ. This CDR3 has 13 amino acids. The CDR3 spells CASSFTFGQVRYV. In DNA, the CDR3 is TGCGCCAGCAGCTTTACTTTTGGACAGGTACGGTACGTC.

This clonotype was observed a handful of times. The chain couples TRBV5-1 to TRBJ2-5, with D unresolved. Trimming stripped 3 bases from V and 0 bases from J, with 12 bases between. CDR1 is SGHRS, CDR2 YFSETQ, per germline. The CDR3 is 15 residues long. CDR3 protein: CASSSPEQYQETQYF. In nucleotides, the CDR3 is TGCGCCAGCAGCTCTCCGGAACAGTACCAAGAGACCCAGTACTTC.

This clonotype was detected only a few times. This rearrangement joins TRBV20-1 to TRBJ2-5, with TRBD2 identical over 9 bases. The CDR3 has 14 residues. The V gene's germline CDR1 is DFQATT and CDR2 SNEGSKA (reference sequence). In DNA, the CDR3 is TGCTCCCTCAACCCAGCGGGAGGATCAGAGACCCAGTACTTC. Protein: CSLNPAGGSETQYF.

V and J are TRBV27 and TRBJ2-1; 7 nucleotides line up with TRBD2. J was trimmed by 7 bases and V by 8 bases; bases with no gene match: 11. Germline CDR1 MNHEY, CDR2 SMNVEV (reference sequence). The CDR3 is 14 amino acids. The CDR3 reads CASARETGENEQFF. The CDR3 DNA reads TGTGCCAGCGCGCGGGAGACGGGGGAGAATGAGCAGTTCTTC.

This clonotype has a count of ten or more. The chain joins TRBV24-1 to TRBJ2-1, with 8 bases identical to TRBD1. In germline, CDR1 is KGHDR, CDR2 SFDVKD. Trimming at V came to 0 bases and at J to 8 bases, leaving 5 bases not matched to a gene. This CDR3 has 15 residues. The CDR3 nucleotides are TGTGCCACCAGTGATTTGATGACAGGGGAAGATGAGCAGTTCTTC. The encoded protein is CATSDLMTGEDEQFF.

The chain couples TRBV11-2 to TRBJ1-5; no clear D gene. The V gene lost 4 bases and the J gene lost 1 base, with 14 bases spanning the gap. The V gene's germline CDR1 is SGHAT and CDR2 FQNNGV. The CDR3 is 16 residues long. The CDR3 DNA follows: TGTGCCAGCAGCTCGGGATGGGGAGGCAGCAATCAGCCCCAGCATTTT. Translation: CASSSGWGGSNQPQHF.

The chain is built from TRBV6-1 and TRBJ2-5, with 10 positions matching TRBD1. J was trimmed by 1 base and V by 10 bases; bases with no gene match: 9. Germline V gene lookup returns CDR1 MNHNS and CDR2 SASEGT. The CDR3 runs 15 residues. This CDR3 reads CAIRQGASIQETQYF. CDR3 sequence (DNA): TGTGCCATTCGACAGGGGGCATCAATCCAAGAGACCCAGTACTTC.

The CDR3: CASSWGQTYEQYF. CDR3 DNA sequence: TGTGCCAGCAGTTGGGGACAGACCTACGAGCAGTACTTC. The chain joins TRBV12-3 or TRBV12-4 to TRBJ2-7; 7 positions agree with TRBD1. The CDR3 has 13 amino acids. V was pared by 4 bases and J by 2 bases, with 2 bases of the junction left unmatched.

This clonotype was seen a few times. This chain connects TRBV11-1 to TRBJ2-1; D not certain. CDR3 size: 12 residues. Deletions cut 2 bases from V and 5 bases from J, with 4 bases between. Germline V gene sequence: CDR1 SGHAT, CDR2 FQDESV (reference sequence). CDR3 residues: CASSLQNNEQFF. The CDR3 DNA follows: TGTGCCAGCAGCTTACAAAACAATGAGCAGTTCTTC.

To note about this clonotype: The conserved final phenylalanine or tryptophan is absent from the CDR3, which likely points to a read error. This chain joins TRBV10-2 and TRBJ1-1, with a weak D call TRBD1 (5 bases). This CDR3 has 15 amino acids. Trimming left V 3 bases short and J 3 bases short, with 14 bases between. Germline V gene data show CDR1 as WSHSY and CDR2 as SAAADI. CDR3: CASSDDGRADTEAFV. As DNA, the CDR3 is TGCGCCAGCAGTGACGACGGCAGGGCGGACACTGAAGCTTTCGTT.

The V and J genes are TRBV6-1 and TRBJ1-1; no reliable D call. The CDR3 length is 14 residues. With 7 bases removed from V and 0 bases from J, the gap between germline ends came to 12 bases. The germline V gene encodes CDR1 MNHNS and CDR2 SASEGT. The DNA of the CDR3 is TGTGCCAGCACCTACAGAGCCATGAACACTGAAGCTTTCTTT. It is translated as CASTYRAMNTEAFF.

CDR3 nucleotide sequence: TGCGCCAGCAGGCAGGACGCCGGGGAGCTGTTTTTT. It yields the protein CASRQDAGELFF. The V gene is TRBV5-1, the J gene TRBJ2-2; the D is unclear. The germline V gene encodes CDR1 SGHRS and CDR2 YFSETQ. The CDR3 sequence is 12 residues long. Between the trimmed V and J ends, which lost 5 bases and 6 bases, there was a span of 8 bases.

V and J are TRBV7-8 and TRBJ2-2, with no clear D. V gave up 6 bases and J gave up 6 bases, with 17 bases separating them. Looked up from germline, CDR1 is SGHVS and CDR2 is FQNEAQ. CDR3 length: 15 amino acids. The CDR3 nucleotides read TGTGCCAGCAGGTACAGTGGCGGCTTTTCCGGGGAGCTGTTTTTT. Translation gives CASRYSGGFSGELFF.

This rearrangement joins TRBV12-3 or TRBV12-4 to TRBJ1-1; TRBD1 matches 7 bases. This CDR3 is 15 amino acids long. V was clipped by 6 bases and J by 2 bases; unmatched bases: 9. The DNA of the CDR3 is TGTGCCAGCAGACATAGGACAGGTTTAAACACTGAAGCTTTCTTT. As protein: CASRHRTGLNTEAFF.

The chain couples TRBV10-3 to TRBJ2-2; a weak D match, TRBD1 (5 bases). Germline V CDR1 and CDR2: ENHRY, SYGVKD. Trimming left V 1 base short and J 4 bases short, with 10 bases between. CDR3 length: 15 amino acids. The CDR3 loop reads CAISEFQGGTGELFF. In nucleotides, the CDR3 is TGTGCCATCAGTGAGTTCCAGGGTGGCACCGGGGAGCTGTTTTTT.

This clonotype turned up a few times. The rearrangement joins TRBV6-1 to TRBJ2-7, with D possibly TRBD2 on 6 matching bases. CDR3 length equals 14 residues. Per germline, CDR1 MNHNS and CDR2 SASEGT. With 2 bases removed from V and 12 bases from J, the gap between germline ends came to 20 bases. The CDR3 is CASSEKWRVPVMYV. The CDR3, as DNA: TGTGCCAGCAGTGAAAAATGGAGGGTCCCCGTGATGTACGTC.

The CDR3 DNA reads TGTGCCAGCACCAGGGGAGGTGTCTCCTACGAGCAGTACTTC. This gives the protein CASTRGGVSYEQYF. This rearrangement joins TRBV28 to TRBJ2-7, with D possibly called TRBD1 or TRBD2 (6 bases each). V shed 7 bases and J shed 0 bases, with 13 bases lying between them. Germline V gives CDR1 MDHEN, CDR2 SYDVKM. This CDR3 has 14 amino acids.

The V gene is TRBV3-1, the J gene TRBJ2-5, with 7 bases that match TRBD2. CDR3 size: 17 residues. With 0 bases clipped from V and 2 bases from J, the junction kept 9 bases outside the gene matches. The germline V gene has CDR1 LGHDT and CDR2 YNNKEL (reference sequence). The CDR3 coding sequence is TGTGCCAGCAGCCAAGATGGTTGGGCTAGCGGACAAGAGACCCAGTACTTC. This gives the protein CASSQDGWASGQETQYF.

This clonotype was counted between two and nine times. V usage is TRBV7-2 and J usage is TRBJ1-2; tentative D call: TRBD1 (5 bases). Germline-derived CDR1 and CDR2 are SGHTA and FQGNSA. The V end was cut by 7 bases, the J end by 1 base, with 16 bases between. The CDR3 is 15 residues long. The CDR3 DNA is TGTGCCAGCACCCCCCGGGGCCAAAATAACTATGGCTACACCTTC. As protein: CASTPRGQNNYGYTF.

This chain joins TRBV7-9 and TRBJ2-1, with TRBD2 matching 13 bases. This CDR3 spans 15 amino acids. Germline V gene lookup returns CDR1 SEHNR and CDR2 FQNEAQ (reference sequence). J gave up 6 bases and V 4 bases, and 3 bases lay outside the gene matches. The CDR3 nucleotides read TGTGCCAGCAGCTCACGGACTAGCGGGAGCAATGAGCAGTTCTTC. Its protein product is CASSSRTSGSNEQFF. Full variable domain (missing parts from reference TRBV7-9 and TRBJ2-1): DTGVSQNPRHKITKRGQNVTFRCDPISEHNRLYWYRQTLGQGPEFLTYFQNEAQLEKSRLLSDRFSAERPKGSFSTLEIQRTEQGDSAMYLCASSSRTSGSNEQFFGPGTRLTVL.

The chain uses TRBV7-9 and TRBJ2-5, with D maybe TRBD2 (5 bases). Germline V lookup: CDR1 SEHNR, CDR2 FQNEAQ (reference sequence). The CDR3 has 17 residues. Trimming removed 0 bases from V and 5 bases from J, with 19 bases in between. In DNA form, the CDR3 reads TGTGCCAGCAGCTTAGCGGGATCATCGGGGAACGGGGAGACCCAGTACTTC. Its protein is CASSLAGSSGNGETQYF.

This clonotype occurred a few times. The chain is built from TRBV20-1 and TRBJ1-2, with D perhaps matching TRBD1 (5 bases). Per the germline V gene, CDR1 is DFQATT and CDR2 is SNEGSKA (reference sequence). With 3 bases removed from V and 8 bases from J, the gap between germline ends came to 25 bases. The CDR3 consists of 16 residues. The CDR3 DNA reads as TGCAGTGCTAGCCAGGTTGTGATTCAGGGACGAGGAGGCTACACCTTC. It encodes CSASQVVIQGRGGYTF.

The chain joins TRBV29-1 to TRBJ1-2; tentatively, D is TRBD1 (5 bases). This CDR3 is 14 amino acids long. CDR1 is SQVTM, CDR2 ANQGSEA, per germline. Trimming left V 5 bases short and J 5 bases short, with 18 bases between. The DNA for the CDR3 is TGCAGCGTTAGTGAACAGGCGAGCCATTATGGCTACACCTTC. Translated: CSVSEQASHYGYTF.

This sequence joins TRBV12-3 or TRBV12-4 and TRBJ2-2; D may correspond to TRBD1 or TRBD2 (5 bases each). V was shortened by 6 bases and J by 5 bases, with 13 bases between the two germline ends. The length of the CDR3 is 14 residues. The CDR3 coding sequence is TGTGCCAGCAGAGAAAGGGGACCGACCGGGGAGCTGTTTTTT. Translation: CASRERGPTGELFF.

A few counts support this clonotype. The rearrangement uses TRBV15 and TRBJ2-5, with D uncertain. The CDR3 is 12 amino acids. Germline assignment: CDR1 LNHNV and CDR2 YYDKDF (reference sequence). Deletions cut 0 bases from V and 1 base from J, with 0 bases between. The CDR3 DNA is TGTGCCACCAGCAGAGACCAAGAGACCCAGTACTTC. Amino acids: CATSRDQETQYF.

Ten or more counts support this clonotype. V gene TRBV7-2 combines with J gene TRBJ2-4, with TRBD1 identical over 7 bases. The J segment lost 0 bases and the V segment lost 5 bases, leaving 10 bases of the junction unmatched. The germline V gene encodes CDR1 SGHTA and CDR2 FQGNSA. There are 17 residues in the CDR3. CDR3 bases: TGTGCCAGCAGCCCGGACAGGCCCATCGTAGCCAAAAACATTCAGTACTTC. Amino acids: CASSPDRPIVAKNIQYF. Together with reference TRBV7-2 and TRBJ2-4, the CDR3 gives the full variable domain: GAGVSQSPSNKVTEKGKDVELRCDPISGHTALYWYRQSLGQGLEFLIYFQGNSAPDKSGLPSDRFSAERTGGSVSTLTIQRTQQEDSAVYLCASSPDRPIVAKNIQYFGAGTRLSVL.

This chain uses TRBV7-2 with TRBJ2-7, with TRBD1 matching over 8 bases. This CDR3 is 15 amino acids long. Germline V gives CDR1 SGHTA, CDR2 FQGNSA. Unmatched junction bases numbered 6, after V lost 5 bases and J lost 0 bases. The CDR3 protein is CASSLRQGSSYEQYF. In nucleotides, the CDR3 is TGTGCCAGCAGCCTCCGACAGGGGAGCTCCTACGAGCAGTACTTC. Based on the CDR3 plus reference TRBV7-2 and TRBJ2-7, the full variable domain is GAGVSQSPSNKVTEKGKDVELRCDPISGHTALYWYRQSLGQGLEFLIYFQGNSAPDKSGLPSDRFSAERTGGSVSTLTIQRTQQEDSAVYLCASSLRQGSSYEQYFGPGTRLTVT.